This T cell receptor beta chain originates from a study of blood T cell repertoires in COVID-19 (dated by TCRdb to the early 2020s). About the investigation overall: Samples from collaborators originated in the United States, Italy and Spain and spanned both the acute and convalescent phases of COVID-19. The prospective study material was composed of cDNA or gDNA derived from T cells, B-cell-depleted T cells, or PBMCs. Subjects who had been exposed to COVID-19, were actively infected with it, or had recovered from it provided the deeply sampled blood TCRbeta repertoires that made up the dataset. The repertoires were released in a freely available public database intended as a resource for research on the immune response to SARS-CoV-2. The samples were drawn from the first 160 participants of the ongoing ImmuneRACE study and from under 1,500 subjects provided by 6 global collaborators. The sample metadata nearly always contained a de-identified subject ID, COVID-19 status, age in years and sex. HLA class I and class II types, where available, came from metadata supplied by the sample provider rather than from assay-based typing. Study-wide conclusions, independent of this receptor: The quantity of clinical and demographic metadata differed by source and by participant and was supplied without curation.

Clipping removes 7 bases from V and 8 bases from J, with 12 as the unmatched junction base count. The CDR3, from cysteine to phenylalanine, totals 16 residues. The DNA shown is the 48-base CDR3, in frame from base 1. According to the germline V gene (reference sequence), CDR1 reads LNHDA and CDR2 reads SQIVND. Each collaborating institution followed its own protocols to collect whole blood in K2EDTA tubes. For TCRbeta analysis, collaborators shipped samples in one of three forms: frozen whole blood, isolated PBMCs, or DNA extracted from either of those sample types. TCRbeta CDR3 regions were amplified from genomic DNA by means of the immunoSEQ Assay, a bias-controlled multiplex PCR. Regarding the original processing steps: The number of nucleated cells in each sample was estimated by amplification of reference gene primers within the assay. To quantify the absolute abundance of each unique TCRbeta CDR3 rearrangement, sequence reads were collapsed and filtered. For each sample, productive Simpson clonality was calculated as the square root of Simpson's diversity index over productive rearrangements. The source is immuneACCESS, and TCRdb retained only in-frame sequences with V and J called. Part of the clones is not carried over; for the studies checked, unresolved V genes explain less than half of this, and the remainder is unexplained. V, J and clone size reflect that table, while D and trimming were determined from the DNA. The sample data list under 200,000 clones, and roughly 88% of these were observed just once. The top ten hold 9.1% of the sample.

A remark on this clone: Its antigen is unknown. It has no much larger one-base neighbor in the sample; base qualities were not kept.

This receptor chain uses TRBV19 and TRBJ1-5, with 12 bases aligning to TRBD1. What was sequenced was peripheral blood. This receptor was taken from a woman of 80 years or more with active or convalescent COVID-19. The CDR3 protein is CASISGDRGRFEPQHF. The bases are TGTGCCAGTATCTCTGGGGACAGGGGGCGCTTTGAGCCCCAGCATTTT.